Following are 19 T cell receptor beta chains from one sample sequenced in a study of regulatory T cells in long-lasting Graves disease. Researchers made TCR beta libraries by using iRepertoire HTBI primers and running Arm-PCR on CDR3 regions. TCRdb recomputed calls from the multiplex PCR reads with MiXCR, one row per CDR3 protein. The sample contains 400,000 to 650,000 distinct CDR3 sequences, 15% to 20% of which appear only once. Time point given: newly diagnosed GD, antithyroid drugs for less than 3 months. Generation of the TCR library employed RNA extracted from PBMCs. These data also formed part of another study, on T cells in Graves' hyperthyroidism and ophthalmopathy.

The sequenced sample was peripheral blood mononuclear cells (PBMCs), obtained at new diagnosis, from a patient treated with antithyroid drugs. The receptors were sampled from a woman aged 40-60 years with Graves disease.

This clonotype was seen at least ten times. This sequence joins TRBV6-1 and TRBJ1-1, with TRBD1 as a possible D gene (6 bases). The CDR3 is 14 residues long. Germline V gives CDR1 MNHNS, CDR2 SASEGT. Between the trimmed V and J ends, which lost 6 bases and 6 bases, there was a span of 17 bases. The CDR3 nucleotides are TGTGCCAGCAGCTCGGGACACCCGACCGCTGAAGCTTTCTTT. Residues: CASSSGHPTAEAFF.

The chain is built from TRBV3-1 and TRBJ2-7; 9 positions match TRBD1. Trimming took 4 bases from V and 6 from J; bases not matched to a gene: 7. Germline V gene data show CDR1 as LGHDT and CDR2 as YNNKEL (reference sequence). This CDR3 spans 14 amino acids. CDR3 sequence reads: CASSPQDRGGEQYF. CDR3 bases: TGTGCCAGCAGCCCCCAGGACAGGGGTGGCGAGCAGTACTTC.

This chain links TRBV2 with TRBJ2-7; D uncertain. The CDR3 is made up of 12 amino acids. Germline CDR1 and CDR2: SNHLY and FYNNEI. Trimming stripped 7 bases from V and 9 bases from J, with 16 bases between. CDR3 sequence reads: CASTPLGLGQYF. Here the CDR3 DNA reads TGTGCCAGCACCCCCCTCGGCCTAGGGCAGTACTTC.

In this sample, this clonotype turned up many times. CDR3 region: CSAANRDTSYGYTF. The CDR3 region has the DNA TGCAGTGCTGCTAACAGGGATACCTCCTATGGCTACACCTTC. The rearrangement joins TRBV20-1 to TRBJ1-2, with D perhaps matching TRBD1 (6 bases). This CDR3 spans 14 amino acids. Trimming took 5 bases from V and 4 from J, leaving 17 bases between them. Germline V gene lookup returns CDR1 DFQATT and CDR2 SNEGSKA (reference sequence).

The chain employs TRBV24-1 and TRBJ1-5; the D is unclear. The germline CDR1 and CDR2 sequences are KGHDR and SFDVKD. This CDR3 region has 15 residues. V lost 2 bases and J 3 bases, leaving 10 bases between the germline ends. The CDR3, as DNA: TGTGCCACCAGTGATTCCCAAACTAACAATCAGCCCCAGCATTTT. Its translation is CATSDSQTNNQPQHF.

This clonotype was seen ten or more times. The rearrangement links TRBV11-2 to TRBJ1-2, with 8 positions matching TRBD1. The CDR3 is 13 residues long. CDR1 is SGHAT, CDR2 FQNNGV, per germline. With 5 bases clipped from V and 4 bases from J, the junction kept 3 bases outside the gene matches. The CDR3 DNA reads TGTGCCAGCAGCCCGGACAGGGCCTATGGCTACACCTTC. Its protein product is CASSPDRAYGYTF.

The V gene is TRBV11-2, the J gene TRBJ2-2, with TRBD2 matching over 13 bases. CDR1 and CDR2 from the germline V gene are SGHAT and FQNNGV. The V segment lost 2 bases and the J segment 3 bases; nucleotides outside the gene matches: 0. The CDR3 is made up of 16 amino acids. DNA of the CDR3: TGTGCCAGCAGCTTAACTAGCGGGGGGGACACCGGGGAGCTGTTTTTT. Encoded protein: CASSLTSGGDTGELFF.

This clonotype was recorded a few times. The V and J genes are TRBV3-1 and TRBJ2-7; 9 bases align to TRBD1. The CDR3 spans 14 residues. Trimming took 4 bases from V and 6 from J; bases not matched to a gene: 7. The germline V gene has CDR1 LGHDT and CDR2 YNNKEL (reference sequence). DNA for the CDR3: TGTGCCAGCAGCCCTAGACAGGGGGGGCTCGAGCAGTACTTC. Amino acids: CASSPRQGGLEQYF.

The rearrangement links TRBV4-1 to TRBJ1-2; TRBD1 matches 7 bases. J was trimmed by 6 bases and V by 1 base; bases with no gene match: 5. Per germline, CDR1 MGHRA and CDR2 YSYEKL. CDR3 length: 14 residues. This chain's CDR3 is CASSQGQGLDGYTF. DNA for the CDR3: TGCGCCAGCAGCCAAGGACAGGGCTTGGATGGCTACACCTTC.

With respect to this clonotype: With a much larger clone just one base away, this may be a read error. The chain combines TRBV11-1 with TRBJ2-1; tentative D call: TRBD2 (6 bases). CDR1 and CDR2 (germline): SGHAT, FQDESV (reference sequence). The CDR3 consists of 13 residues. The DNA for the CDR3 is TGTGCCAGCAGCCGCGGGACCTACAATGAGCAGTCCTTC. Its translation is CASSRGTYNEQSF.

For this clonotype: A much larger clone lies one base from this, so it may be a read error. This sequence joins TRBV6-1 and TRBJ2-3; D uncertain. Trimming shortened V by 6 bases and J by 6 bases, and 13 bases separated the two germline ends. Germline CDR1 reads MNHNS; CDR2 reads SASEGT. CDR3 size: 13 residues. DNA for the CDR3: TGTGCCAGCAGCACTGAACCCACGGATACGCAGTATTTT. Its protein product is CASSTEPTDTQYF.

The table lists this clonotype with many counts. The J gene is TRBJ2-7, the V gene TRBV7-3; D perhaps matches TRBD2 (6 bases). Between the trimmed V and J ends, which lost 3 bases and 7 bases, there was a span of 10 bases. Germline values: CDR1 SGHTA, CDR2 FQGTGA. The length of the CDR3 is 12 residues. The CDR3 sequence: CASSFGAGEQYF. DNA for the CDR3: TGTGCCAGCAGCTTCGGAGCGGGTGAGCAGTACTTC.

This clonotype has only a few counts. This chain uses TRBV29-1 with TRBJ1-1; D uncertain. Germline V gives CDR1 SQVTM, CDR2 ANQGSEA. V lost 1 base and J 1 base, leaving 7 bases between the germline ends. The CDR3 is 13 residues long. CDR3 residues: CSVEVPTNTEAFF. The CDR3 DNA reads as TGCAGCGTTGAAGTACCAACGAACACTGAAGCTTTCTTT.

Ten or more counts support this clonotype. This chain connects TRBV5-1 to TRBJ2-1, with D perhaps matching TRBD1 (6 bases). Between the trimmed V and J ends, which lost 1 base and 8 bases, there was a span of 16 bases. Germline loops: CDR1 SGHRS, CDR2 YFSETQ. CDR3 length: 15 residues. The CDR3 bases are TGCGCCAGCAGCTTGCGACAGGTGGCATTAGATGAGCAGTTCTTC. Encoded protein: CASSLRQVALDEQFF. The full variable domain, with the rest looked up from reference TRBV5-1 and TRBJ2-1, is KAGVTQTPRYLIKTRGQQVTLSCSPISGHRSVSWYQQTPGQGLQFLFEYFSETQRNKGNFPGRFSGRQFSNSRSEMNVSTLELGDSALYLCASSLRQVALDEQFFGPGTRLTVL.

The chain employs TRBV30 and TRBJ2-1, with D unclear. Germline values: CDR1 GTSNPN, CDR2 SVGIG (reference sequence). V was cut by 5 bases and J by 6 bases, with 5 bases left in between. CDR3 length equals 10 residues. CDR3 protein: CAWGLNEQFF. CDR3 sequence (DNA): TGTGCCTGGGGCCTCAATGAGCAGTTCTTC.

Many counts were recorded for this clonotype. V and J are TRBV5-1 and TRBJ1-2; D is uncertain. CDR1 is SGHRS and CDR2 is YFSETQ in the germline V gene. Trimming left V 0 bases short and J 2 bases short, with 11 bases between. This CDR3 is 15 amino acids long. The CDR3 nucleotides read TGCGCCAGCAGCTTGGGCACCACATTAAACTATGGCTACACCTTC. Its protein is CASSLGTTLNYGYTF. Variable domain in full (rest from reference TRBV5-1 and TRBJ1-2): KAGVTQTPRYLIKTRGQQVTLSCSPISGHRSVSWYQQTPGQGLQFLFEYFSETQRNKGNFPGRFSGRQFSNSRSEMNVSTLELGDSALYLCASSLGTTLNYGYTFGSGTRLTVV.

This clonotype was found a few times. It is likely a read error: a sequence one base away is far more abundant. CDR3 region: CASSLWGGYTF. The CDR3 nucleotides read TGTGCCAGCAGCTTATGGGGTGGCTACACCTTC. The chain joins TRBV7-2 to TRBJ1-2, with unresolved D. The V gene lost 2 bases and the J gene lost 7 bases, with 5 bases spanning the gap. Germline assignment: CDR1 SGHTA and CDR2 FQGNSA. This CDR3 spans 11 amino acids.

This clonotype came up a few times. V is TRBV7-8 and J is TRBJ2-7; tentatively, D is TRBD1 (5 bases). This CDR3 has 13 amino acids. Germline CDR1 reads SGHVS; CDR2 reads FQNEAQ. Trimming shortened V by 3 bases and J by 2 bases, and 8 bases separated the two germline ends. The DNA of the CDR3 is TGTGCCAGCAGCTTTTCGGACACCTACGAGCAGTACTTC. Encoded protein: CASSFSDTYEQYF.

This clonotype was observed at least ten times. The V call is TRBV7-2, the J call TRBJ1-1, with 7 bases fitting TRBD1. Germline CDR1 and CDR2: SGHTA and FQGNSA. V lost 5 bases and J lost 4; bases outside the gene matches: 4. The CDR3 contains 13 residues. CDR3 in amino acids: CASSRDSFTEAFF. Here the CDR3 DNA reads TGTGCCAGCAGCAGGGACAGCTTCACTGAAGCTTTCTTT.